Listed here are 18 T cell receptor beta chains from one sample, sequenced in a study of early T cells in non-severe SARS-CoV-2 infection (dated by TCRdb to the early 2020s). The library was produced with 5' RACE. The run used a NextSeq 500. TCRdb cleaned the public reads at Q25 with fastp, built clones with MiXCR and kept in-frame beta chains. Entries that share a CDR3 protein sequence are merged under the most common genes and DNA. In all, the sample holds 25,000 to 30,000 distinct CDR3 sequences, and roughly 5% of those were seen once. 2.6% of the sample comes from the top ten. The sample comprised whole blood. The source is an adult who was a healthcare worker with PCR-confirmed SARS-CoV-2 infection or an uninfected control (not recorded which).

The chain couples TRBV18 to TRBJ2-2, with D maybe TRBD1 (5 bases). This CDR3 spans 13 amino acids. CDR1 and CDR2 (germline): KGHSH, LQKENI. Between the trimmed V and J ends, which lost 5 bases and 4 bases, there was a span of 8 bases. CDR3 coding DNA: TGTGCCAGCTCAGCGACAGCCACCGGGGAGCTGTTTTTT. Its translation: CASSATATGELFF.

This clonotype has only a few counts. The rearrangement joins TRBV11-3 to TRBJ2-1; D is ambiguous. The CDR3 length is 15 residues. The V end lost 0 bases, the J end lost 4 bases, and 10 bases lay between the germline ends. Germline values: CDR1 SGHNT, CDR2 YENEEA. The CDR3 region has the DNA TGTGCCAGCAGCTTAGATGGCAGGTCTTACAATGAGCAGTTCTTC. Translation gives CASSLDGRSYNEQFF.

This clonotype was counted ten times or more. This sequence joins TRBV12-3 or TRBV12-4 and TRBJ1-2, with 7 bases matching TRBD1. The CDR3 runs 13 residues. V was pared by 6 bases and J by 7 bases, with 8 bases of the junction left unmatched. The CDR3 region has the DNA TGTGCCAGCAGCCCGACAGGGAGCGGTGGCTACACCTTC. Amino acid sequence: CASSPTGSGGYTF.

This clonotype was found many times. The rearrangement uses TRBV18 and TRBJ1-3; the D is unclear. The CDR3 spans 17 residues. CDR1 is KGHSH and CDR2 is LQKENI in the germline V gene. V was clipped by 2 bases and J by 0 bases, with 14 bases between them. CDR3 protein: CASSPNHGKDSGNTIYF. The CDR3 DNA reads TGTGCCAGCTCACCAAATCATGGAAAGGACTCTGGAAACACCATATATTTT. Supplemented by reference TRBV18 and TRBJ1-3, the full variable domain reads NAGVMQNPRHLVRRRGQEARLRCSPMKGHSHVYWYRQLPEEGLKFMVYLQKENIIDESGMPKERFSAEFPKEGPSILRIQQVVRGDSAAYFCASSPNHGKDSGNTIYFGEGSWLTVV.

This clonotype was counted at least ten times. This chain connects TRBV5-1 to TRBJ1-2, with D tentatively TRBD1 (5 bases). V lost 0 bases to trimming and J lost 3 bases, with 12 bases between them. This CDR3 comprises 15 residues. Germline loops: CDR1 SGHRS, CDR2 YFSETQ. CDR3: CASSLDGRDDYGYTF. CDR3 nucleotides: TGCGCCAGCAGCTTGGATGGCAGGGACGACTATGGCTACACCTTC.

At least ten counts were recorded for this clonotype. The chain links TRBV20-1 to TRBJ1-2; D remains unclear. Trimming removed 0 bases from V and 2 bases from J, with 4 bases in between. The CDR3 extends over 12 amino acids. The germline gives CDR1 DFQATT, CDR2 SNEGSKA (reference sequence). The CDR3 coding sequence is TGCAGTGCTAGAGATGAAAACTATGGCTACACCTTC. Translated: CSARDENYGYTF.

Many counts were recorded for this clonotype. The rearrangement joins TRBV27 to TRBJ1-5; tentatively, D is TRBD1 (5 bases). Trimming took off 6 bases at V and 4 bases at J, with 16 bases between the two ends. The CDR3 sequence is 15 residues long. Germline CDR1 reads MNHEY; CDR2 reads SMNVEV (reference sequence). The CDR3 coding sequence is TGTGCCAGCAGGCGCGCAGGGAGGGAGAATCAGCCCCAGCATTTT. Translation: CASRRAGRENQPQHF.

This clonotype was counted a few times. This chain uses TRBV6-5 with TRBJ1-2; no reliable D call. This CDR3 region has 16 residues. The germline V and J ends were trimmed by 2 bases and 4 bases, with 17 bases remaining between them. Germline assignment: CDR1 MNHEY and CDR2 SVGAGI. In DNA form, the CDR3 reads TGTGCCAGCAGTTACGGGCTAACCCCTTTGAGCTATGGCTACACCTTC. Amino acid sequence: CASSYGLTPLSYGYTF.

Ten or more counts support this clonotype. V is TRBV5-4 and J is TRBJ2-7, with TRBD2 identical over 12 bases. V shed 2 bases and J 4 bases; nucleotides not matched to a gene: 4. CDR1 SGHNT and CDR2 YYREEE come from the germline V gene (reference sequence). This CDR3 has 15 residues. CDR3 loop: CASSLRTSGVYEQYF. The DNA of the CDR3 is TGTGCCAGCAGCTTAAGGACTAGCGGGGTTTACGAGCAGTACTTC.

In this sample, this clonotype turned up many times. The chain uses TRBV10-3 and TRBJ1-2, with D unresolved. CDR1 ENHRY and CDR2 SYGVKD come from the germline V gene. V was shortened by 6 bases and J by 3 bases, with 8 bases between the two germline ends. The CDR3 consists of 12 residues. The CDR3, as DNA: TGTGCCATCAGCGCTAACTACTATGGCTACACCTTC. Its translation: CAISANYYGYTF.

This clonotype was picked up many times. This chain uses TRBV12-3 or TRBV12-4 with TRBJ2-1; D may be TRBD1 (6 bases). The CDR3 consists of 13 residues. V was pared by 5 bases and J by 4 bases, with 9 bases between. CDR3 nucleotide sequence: TGTGCCAGCAGTCGGACAGTGTACAATGAGCAGTTCTTC. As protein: CASSRTVYNEQFF.

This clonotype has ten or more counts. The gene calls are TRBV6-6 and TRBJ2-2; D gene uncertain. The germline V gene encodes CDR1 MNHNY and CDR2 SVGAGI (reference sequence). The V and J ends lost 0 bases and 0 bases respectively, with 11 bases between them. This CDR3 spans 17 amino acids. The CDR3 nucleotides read TGTGCCAGCAGTTACTCCAACGGGCAGACGAACACCGGGGAGCTGTTTTTT. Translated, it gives CASSYSNGQTNTGELFF.

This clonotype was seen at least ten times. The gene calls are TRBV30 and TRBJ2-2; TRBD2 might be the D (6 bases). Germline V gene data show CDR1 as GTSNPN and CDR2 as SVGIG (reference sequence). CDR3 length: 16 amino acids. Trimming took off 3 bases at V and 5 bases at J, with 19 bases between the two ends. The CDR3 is CAWRGGDRRLTGELFF. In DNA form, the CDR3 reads TGTGCCTGGAGGGGGGGTGATAGGAGGCTGACCGGGGAGCTGTTTTTT.

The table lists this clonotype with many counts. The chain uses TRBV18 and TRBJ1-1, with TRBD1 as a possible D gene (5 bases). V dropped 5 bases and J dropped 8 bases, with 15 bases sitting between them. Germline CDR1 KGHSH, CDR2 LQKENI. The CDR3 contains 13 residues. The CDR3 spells CASSGFGGAEAFF. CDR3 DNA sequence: TGTGCCAGCTCAGGTTTCGGGGGTGCAGAAGCTTTCTTT. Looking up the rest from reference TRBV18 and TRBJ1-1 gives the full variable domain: NAGVMQNPRHLVRRRGQEARLRCSPMKGHSHVYWYRQLPEEGLKFMVYLQKENIIDESGMPKERFSAEFPKEGPSILRIQQVVRGDSAAYFCASSGFGGAEAFFGQGTRLTVV.

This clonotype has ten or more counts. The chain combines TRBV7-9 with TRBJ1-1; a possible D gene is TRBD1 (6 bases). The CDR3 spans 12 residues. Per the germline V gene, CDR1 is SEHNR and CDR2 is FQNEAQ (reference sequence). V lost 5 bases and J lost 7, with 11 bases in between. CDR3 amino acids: CASSPGGREAFF. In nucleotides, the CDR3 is TGTGCCAGCAGCCCCGGGGGGCGTGAAGCTTTCTTT. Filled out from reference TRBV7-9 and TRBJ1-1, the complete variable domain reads DTGVSQNPRHKITKRGQNVTFRCDPISEHNRLYWYRQTLGQGPEFLTYFQNEAQLEKSRLLSDRFSAERPKGSFSTLEIQRTEQGDSAMYLCASSPGGREAFFGQGTRLTVV.

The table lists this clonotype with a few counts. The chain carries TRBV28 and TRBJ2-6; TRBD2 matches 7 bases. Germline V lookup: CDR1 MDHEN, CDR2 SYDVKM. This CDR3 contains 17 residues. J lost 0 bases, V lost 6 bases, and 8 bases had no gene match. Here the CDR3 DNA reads TGTGCCAGCAGGCTGGGACGGACTAGCTCTGGGGCCAACGTCCTGACTTTC. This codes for CASRLGRTSSGANVLTF.

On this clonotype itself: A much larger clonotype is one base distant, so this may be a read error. This chain's CDR3 is CASGLDRNTEAFF. As DNA, the CDR3 is TGTGCCAGCGGCCTGGACAGGAACACTGAAGCTTTCTTT. This sequence joins TRBV11-2 and TRBJ1-1; possibly TRBD1 for D (6 bases). The V gene lost 8 bases and the J gene lost 1 base, with 11 bases spanning the gap. The V gene's germline CDR1 is SGHAT and CDR2 FQNNGV. The CDR3 extends over 13 amino acids.

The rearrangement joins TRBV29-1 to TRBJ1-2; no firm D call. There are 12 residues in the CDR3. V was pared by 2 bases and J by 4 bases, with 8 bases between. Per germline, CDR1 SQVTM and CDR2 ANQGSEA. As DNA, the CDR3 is TGCAGCGTTGAACGGCAGACCTATGGCTACACCTTC. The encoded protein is CSVERQTYGYTF. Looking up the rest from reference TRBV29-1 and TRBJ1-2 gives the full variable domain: SAVISQKPSRDICQRGTSLTIQCQVDSQVTMMFWYRQQPGQSLTLIATANQGSEATYESGFVIDKFPISRPNLTFSTLTVSNMSPEDSSIYLCSVERQTYGYTFGSGTRLTVV.